The 26 T cell receptor beta chains presented below share a single source sample, sequenced in a study of blood T cell repertoires in COVID-19. Only in-frame clones appear in the TCRdb table, and some are missing; sequencing was by immunoSEQ multiplex PCR. The repertoire consists of around 150,000 clones, with 76% occurring once and the leading ten covering 3.5% to 4.5%. The sequencing sample was made of peripheral blood. These receptors were obtained from a woman aged 80 or older with acute or convalescent COVID-19.

V usage is TRBV7-2 and J usage is TRBJ2-7; a weak D match, TRBD2 (5 bases). This CDR3 comprises 12 residues. Germline CDR1 and CDR2: SGHTA and FQGNSA. Trimming shortened V by 4 bases and J by 2 bases, and 6 bases separated the two germline ends. DNA of the CDR3: TGTGCCAGCAGCTCCGGGGCCTACGAGCAGTACTTC. Translating it yields CASSSGAYEQYF.

J is TRBJ2-7 and V is TRBV7-6, with 7 bases identical to TRBD2. The CDR3 length is 16 residues. V was clipped by 6 bases and J by 2 bases; unmatched bases: 13. Germline values: CDR1 SGHVS, CDR2 FNYEAQ. CDR3 protein: CASSPQPGTTTYEQYF. The CDR3 DNA follows: TGTGCCAGCAGTCCCCAACCCGGGACTACTACCTACGAGCAGTACTTC.

This chain connects TRBV3-1 (or the pseudogene TRBV3-2) to TRBJ2-6; perhaps TRBD1 as D (5 bases). Trimming left V 5 bases short and J 2 bases short, with 16 bases between. The germline V gene has CDR1 LGHDT and CDR2 YNNKEL (reference sequence). The CDR3 length is 17 residues. The CDR3, as DNA: TGTGCCAGCAGCGAGGCAGGGTTCAGGACTGGGGCCAACGTCCTGACTTTC. Translation: CASSEAGFRTGANVLTF.

The V gene is TRBV2, the J gene TRBJ2-1; possible D gene TRBD2, 6 bases. The CDR3 length is 15 residues. V dropped 6 bases and J dropped 4 bases, with 16 bases sitting between them. Germline V gene sequence: CDR1 SNHLY, CDR2 FYNNEI. The CDR3 DNA follows: TGTGCCAGCAGGCTTCTAGCGAGCCGTTACAATGAGCAGTTCTTC. Translation: CASRLLASRYNEQFF.

The V gene is TRBV4-3, the J gene TRBJ1-3, with 7 positions matching TRBD1. CDR3 length equals 19 residues. V dropped 0 bases and J dropped 0; count of bases not matched to a gene: 11. CDR1 LGHNA and CDR2 YSLEER come from the germline V gene. The chain's CDR3 is CASSQESPGQSHSGNTIYF. The CDR3 DNA follows: TGCGCCAGCAGCCAAGAGTCCCCGGGACAGTCTCACTCTGGAAACACCATATATTTT.

V gene TRBV28 combines with J gene TRBJ2-1; D ambiguous. The CDR3 covers 15 residues. The V gene's germline CDR1 is MDHEN and CDR2 SYDVKM. Between the trimmed V and J ends, which lost 1 base and 4 bases, there was a span of 11 bases. The CDR3 DNA follows: TGTGCCAGCAGTTTATTACAGAATAAATACAATGAGCAGTTCTTC. Encoded protein: CASSLLQNKYNEQFF.

The V call is TRBV6-5, the J call TRBJ1-1; weak D call: TRBD1 (5 bases). CDR1 MNHEY and CDR2 SVGAGI come from the germline V gene. This CDR3 comprises 15 residues. Trimming shortened V by 0 bases and J by 10 bases, and 18 bases separated the two germline ends. As DNA, the CDR3 is TGTGCCAGCAGTTACTCGGTCAGGGACTACAGCGGAGCTTTCTTT. Translated, it gives CASSYSVRDYSGAFF.

The chain uses TRBV2 and TRBJ1-1; TRBD1 aligns across 7 bases. V shed 3 bases and J 0 bases; nucleotides not matched to a gene: 7. This CDR3 spans 16 amino acids. Looked up from germline, CDR1 is SNHLY and CDR2 is FYNNEI. The CDR3 sequence: CASSDPTGPVNTEAFF. CDR3 DNA: TGTGCCAGCAGTGACCCGACAGGGCCTGTGAACACTGAAGCTTTCTTT. The complete variable domain, with remaining parts taken from reference TRBV2 and TRBJ1-1, reads EPEVTQTPSHQVTQMGQEVILRCVPISNHLYFYWYRQILGQKVEFLVSFYNNEISEKSEIFDDQFSVERPDGSNFTLKIRSTKLEDSAMYFCASSDPTGPVNTEAFFGQGTRLTVV.

V and J are TRBV3-1 (or the pseudogene TRBV3-2) and TRBJ2-5; 9 bases are shared with TRBD2. The CDR3 extends over 14 amino acids. The germline V gene has CDR1 LGHDT and CDR2 YNNKEL (reference sequence). V trimming: 5 bases; J trimming: 4 bases; junction bases outside the gene matches: 5. CDR3 sequence: CASSSREGLETQYF. CDR3 DNA: TGTGCCAGCAGCTCGCGGGAGGGCCTAGAGACCCAGTACTTC.

The chain uses TRBV6-5 and TRBJ2-1, with TRBD2 matching 8 bases. Germline CDR1 is MNHEY and CDR2 is SVGAGI. V lost 2 bases and J lost 4; bases outside the gene matches: 4. There are 15 residues in the CDR3. CDR3 nucleotides: TGTGCCAGCAGTTACACGGCGGGGGGATACAATGAGCAGTTCTTC. Amino acids: CASSYTAGGYNEQFF.

This clone showed up just once. This chain links TRBV6-6 with TRBJ2-7, with TRBD2 identical over 7 bases. Germline-derived CDR1 and CDR2 are MNHNY and SVGAGI (reference sequence). This CDR3 has 15 amino acids. Germline trimming cut 0 bases from V and 1 base from J; bases unmatched to any gene: 3. The CDR3 sequence: CASSYSASGSYEQYF. The CDR3 DNA reads TGTGCCAGCAGTTACTCGGCTAGCGGATCCTACGAGCAGTACTTC.

This rearrangement joins TRBV9 to TRBJ2-3; 10 bases are shared with TRBD2. The CDR3 sequence is 17 residues long. The germline CDR1 and CDR2 sequences are SGDLS and YYNGEE. V was pared by 1 base and J by 0 bases, with 5 bases of the junction left unmatched. In nucleotides, the CDR3 is TGTGCCAGCAGCGTATTCGGACTAGCGGCTAGCACAGATACGCAGTATTTT. Residues: CASSVFGLAASTDTQYF.

This clone was recorded only once. The V call is TRBV6-5, the J call TRBJ1-5, with D possibly TRBD1 on 6 matching bases. This CDR3 has 15 amino acids. With 6 bases removed from V and 2 bases from J, the gap between germline ends came to 14 bases. Per the germline V gene, CDR1 is MNHEY and CDR2 is SVGAGI. CDR3 DNA sequence: TGTGCCAGCAGCCCAGCGGGGGCGGGCAATCAGCCCCAGCATTTT. Its protein product is CASSPAGAGNQPQHF.

This clone was recorded once. The chain employs TRBV6-1 and TRBJ2-2; the match to TRBD2 covers 7 bases. The germline V gene has CDR1 MNHNS and CDR2 SASEGT. Unmatched junction bases numbered 8, after V lost 4 bases and J lost 0 bases. The CDR3 spans 17 residues. The CDR3 here is CASSAPLAEANTGELFF. The CDR3 region has the DNA TGTGCCAGCAGTGCCCCTCTAGCGGAGGCGAACACCGGGGAGCTGTTTTTT.

V and J are TRBV5-8 and TRBJ1-3; 8 nucleotides align to TRBD1. CDR3 length: 15 residues. CDR1 and CDR2 (germline): SGHTS, YDEGEE. The ends lost 1 base at V and 2 bases at J; junction bases unmatched: 2. CDR3 in amino acids: CASSLQGATGNTIYF. CDR3 DNA sequence: TGTGCCAGCAGCTTGCAGGGGGCCACTGGAAACACCATATATTTT.

V is TRBV7-2 and J is TRBJ1-2; maybe TRBD1 (6 bases). The germline V gene encodes CDR1 SGHTA and CDR2 FQGNSA. Trimming removed 5 bases from V and 8 bases from J, with 18 bases in between. This CDR3 spans 14 amino acids. The DNA for the CDR3 is TGTGCCAGCAGCCCCCGGGACTACCAGGGGGGCTACACCTTC. Its protein is CASSPRDYQGGYTF.

The chain is built from TRBV24-1 and TRBJ1-5, with 7 bases that match TRBD1. J was trimmed by 14 bases and V by 3 bases; bases with no gene match: 6. Germline V CDR1 and CDR2: KGHDR, SFDVKD. The CDR3 extends over 12 amino acids. As DNA, the CDR3 is TGTGCCACCAGTGATCTACAGGGGAGAAAGCATTTT. It translates to CATSDLQGRKHF.

The rearrangement links TRBV5-1 to TRBJ2-2, with TRBD1 matching over 12 bases. The CDR3 is 17 residues long. The germline V gene has CDR1 SGHRS and CDR2 YFSETQ. V was pared by 3 bases and J by 6 bases, with 9 bases of the junction left unmatched. DNA of the CDR3: TGCGCCAGCAGCTCGGGGGACAGGGGGCTGTCCTCCGGGGAGCTGTTTTTT. Translation gives CASSSGDRGLSSGELFF.

This clone has only a few counts. The chain uses TRBV27 and TRBJ2-2; TRBD2 matches at 11 bases. J was trimmed by 4 bases and V by 5 bases; bases with no gene match: 12. CDR3 length equals 18 residues. The germline V gene encodes CDR1 MNHEY and CDR2 SMNVEV (reference sequence). The CDR3 nucleotides read TGTGCCAGCAGTCCCCGACTAGCGGGAAGAAGGGCCACCGGGGAGCTGTTTTTT. Its translation: CASSPRLAGRRATGELFF.

This clone was observed a handful of times. The rearrangement links TRBV5-6 to TRBJ2-3, with D maybe TRBD2 (5 bases). Trimming left V 4 bases short and J 4 bases short, with 22 bases between. The CDR3 loop spans 17 amino acids. The germline V gene has CDR1 SGHDT and CDR2 YYEEEE. DNA of the CDR3: TGTGCCAGCAGCCTCAGTAGAGGGATGGTGAGGCCAGATACGCAGTATTTT. Its protein is CASSLSRGMVRPDTQYF.

The genes are TRBV5-5 and TRBJ2-5; no reliable D call. Trimming stripped 2 bases from V and 0 bases from J, with 5 bases between. From germline, CDR1 is SGHKS and CDR2 YYEKEE (reference sequence). This CDR3 spans 13 amino acids. CDR3 sequence reads: CASSFSDQETQYF. The CDR3 region has the DNA TGTGCCAGCAGCTTTTCTGACCAAGAGACCCAGTACTTC.

V usage is TRBV27 and J usage is TRBJ1-6; 10 nucleotides agree with TRBD1. Germline V lookup: CDR1 MNHEY, CDR2 SMNVEV (reference sequence). CDR3 length equals 15 residues. Trimming removed 5 bases from V and 7 bases from J; junction bases left unmatched: 5. DNA of the CDR3: TGTGCCAGCAGTCCGGAGGACAGGGGGAATTCACCCCTCCACTTT. It yields the protein CASSPEDRGNSPLHF.

The V and J genes are TRBV7-2 and TRBJ1-4, with TRBD1 matching 11 bases. J gave up 7 bases and V 5 bases, and 3 bases lay outside the gene matches. This CDR3 is built from 14 residues. Germline V gene lookup returns CDR1 SGHTA and CDR2 FQGNSA. The CDR3 nucleotides read TGTGCCAGCAGCAGGGACAGGGGGGGTGAAAAACTGTTTTTT. Translated: CASSRDRGGEKLFF. The entire variable domain, with the rest obtained from reference TRBV7-2 and TRBJ1-4, is as follows: GAGVSQSPSNKVTEKGKDVELRCDPISGHTALYWYRQSLGQGLEFLIYFQGNSAPDKSGLPSDRFSAERTGGSVSTLTIQRTQQEDSAVYLCASSRDRGGEKLFFGSGTQLSVL.

The V and J genes are TRBV9 and TRBJ2-1; 13 positions match TRBD2. CDR3 size: 17 residues. The V and J ends lost 3 bases and 9 bases, in that order; junction bases with no gene match: 12. Germline V CDR1 and CDR2: SGDLS, YYNGEE. The DNA for the CDR3 is TGTGCCAGCAGCGGAGAAACTAGCGGGAGGGCTTTCGGTGAGCAGTTCTTC. Translated, it gives CASSGETSGRAFGEQFF.

This clone was observed a handful of times. Other DNA sequences of this sample code for an identical CDR3. This sequence joins TRBV7-9 and TRBJ1-1; the D gene is possibly TRBD1 (6 bases). The CDR3 has 15 amino acids. The V gene lost 5 bases and the J gene lost 1 base, with 14 bases spanning the gap. The germline V gene encodes CDR1 SEHNR and CDR2 FQNEAQ (reference sequence). CDR3 nucleotides: TGTGCCAGCAGCCCCGCGACAGGAGAGAACACTGAAGCTTTCTTT. Encoded protein: CASSPATGENTEAFF.

The chain joins TRBV4-2 to TRBJ1-2; weak D call: TRBD1 (6 bases). Deletions cut 0 bases from V and 8 bases from J, with 22 bases between. Germline-derived CDR1 and CDR2 are LGHNA and YNFKEQ. The CDR3 extends over 17 amino acids. The CDR3 DNA reads TGTGCCAGCAGCCAAGATATGGCGCCAGGGGCCCCTGGAGGCTACACCTTC. Protein product: CASSQDMAPGAPGGYTF.